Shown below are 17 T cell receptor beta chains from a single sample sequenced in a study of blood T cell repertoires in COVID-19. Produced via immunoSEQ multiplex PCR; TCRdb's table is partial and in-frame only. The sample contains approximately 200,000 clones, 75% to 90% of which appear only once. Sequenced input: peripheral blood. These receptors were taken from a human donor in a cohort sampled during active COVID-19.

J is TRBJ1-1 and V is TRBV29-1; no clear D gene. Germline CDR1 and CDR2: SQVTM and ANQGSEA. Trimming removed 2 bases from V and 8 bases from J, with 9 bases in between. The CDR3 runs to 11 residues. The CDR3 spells CSVEPREEAFF. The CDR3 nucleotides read TGCAGCGTTGAACCACGGGAGGAAGCTTTCTTT.

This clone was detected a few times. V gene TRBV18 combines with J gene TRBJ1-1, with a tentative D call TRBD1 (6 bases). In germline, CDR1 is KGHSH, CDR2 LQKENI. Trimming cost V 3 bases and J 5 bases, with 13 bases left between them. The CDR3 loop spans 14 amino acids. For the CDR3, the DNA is TGTGCCAGCTCACCGGATAGACAGGCAACTGAAGCTTTCTTT. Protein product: CASSPDRQATEAFF.

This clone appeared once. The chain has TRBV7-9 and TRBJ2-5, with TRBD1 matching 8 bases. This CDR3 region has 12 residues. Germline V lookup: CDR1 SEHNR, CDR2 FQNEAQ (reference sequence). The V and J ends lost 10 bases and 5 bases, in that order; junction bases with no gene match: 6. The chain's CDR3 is CANGQGGETQYF. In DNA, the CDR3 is TGTGCCAACGGACAGGGCGGGGAGACCCAGTACTTC.

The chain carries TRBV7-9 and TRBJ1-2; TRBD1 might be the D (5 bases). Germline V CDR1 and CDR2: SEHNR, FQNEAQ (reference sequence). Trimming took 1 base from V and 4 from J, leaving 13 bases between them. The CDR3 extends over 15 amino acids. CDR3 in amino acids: CASSLGPDSLYGYTF. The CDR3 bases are TGTGCCAGCAGCTTAGGGCCCGACAGTCTCTATGGCTACACCTTC. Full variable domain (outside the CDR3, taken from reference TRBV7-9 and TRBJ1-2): DTGVSQNPRHKITKRGQNVTFRCDPISEHNRLYWYRQTLGQGPEFLTYFQNEAQLEKSRLLSDRFSAERPKGSFSTLEIQRTEQGDSAMYLCASSLGPDSLYGYTFGSGTRLTVV.

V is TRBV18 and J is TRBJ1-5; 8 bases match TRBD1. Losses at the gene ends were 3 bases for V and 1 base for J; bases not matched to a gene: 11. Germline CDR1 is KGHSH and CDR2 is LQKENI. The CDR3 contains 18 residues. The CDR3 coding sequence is TGTGCCAGCTCACCCTCACTGACAGGGGTCGGGAGCAATCAGCCCCAGCATTTT. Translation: CASSPSLTGVGSNQPQHF.

The chain's CDR3 is CASSQDPSSGNTIYF. In nucleotides, the CDR3 is TGTGCCAGCAGCCAAGATCCGTCCTCTGGAAACACCATATATTTT. The V call is TRBV4-2, the J call TRBJ1-3; no reliable D call. V lost 0 bases and J lost 0, with 6 bases in between. This CDR3 has 15 residues. CDR1 and CDR2 (germline): LGHNA, YNFKEQ.

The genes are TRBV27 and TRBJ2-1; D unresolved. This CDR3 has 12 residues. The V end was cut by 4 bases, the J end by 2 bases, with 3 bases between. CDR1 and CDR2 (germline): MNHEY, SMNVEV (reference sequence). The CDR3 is CASSSAYNEQFF. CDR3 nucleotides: TGTGCCAGCAGTTCCGCCTACAATGAGCAGTTCTTC.

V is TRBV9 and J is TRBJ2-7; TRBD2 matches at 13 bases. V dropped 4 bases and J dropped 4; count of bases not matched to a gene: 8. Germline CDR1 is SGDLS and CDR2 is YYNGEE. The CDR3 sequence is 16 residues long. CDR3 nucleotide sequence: TGTGCCAGCAGCCAAGGACTAGCGGGAGAACGGTACGAGCAGTACTTC. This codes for CASSQGLAGERYEQYF.

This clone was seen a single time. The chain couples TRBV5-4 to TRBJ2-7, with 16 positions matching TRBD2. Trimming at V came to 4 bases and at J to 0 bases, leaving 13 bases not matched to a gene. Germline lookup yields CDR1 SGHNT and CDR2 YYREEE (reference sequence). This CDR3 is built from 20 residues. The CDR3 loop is CASSPALGTSGRESSYEQYF. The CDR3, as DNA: TGTGCCAGCAGCCCCGCTCTAGGGACTAGCGGGAGGGAGAGCTCCTACGAGCAGTACTTC.

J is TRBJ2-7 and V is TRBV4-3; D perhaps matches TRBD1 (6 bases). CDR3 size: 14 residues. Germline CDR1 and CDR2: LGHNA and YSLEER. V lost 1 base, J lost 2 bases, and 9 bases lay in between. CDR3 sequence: CASSQGTGPYEQYF. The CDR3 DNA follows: TGCGCCAGCAGCCAAGGAACAGGGCCCTACGAGCAGTACTTC.

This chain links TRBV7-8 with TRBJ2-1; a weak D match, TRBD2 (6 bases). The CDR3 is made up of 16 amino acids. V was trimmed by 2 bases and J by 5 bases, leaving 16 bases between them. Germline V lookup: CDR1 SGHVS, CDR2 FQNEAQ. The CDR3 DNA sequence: TGTGCCAGCAGCTTATGGGCGGGAAAGTCCCACAATGAGCAGTTCTTC. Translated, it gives CASSLWAGKSHNEQFF.

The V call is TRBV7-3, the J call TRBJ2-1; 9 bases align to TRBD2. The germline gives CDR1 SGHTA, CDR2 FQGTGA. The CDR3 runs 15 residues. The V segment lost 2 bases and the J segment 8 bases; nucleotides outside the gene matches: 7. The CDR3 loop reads CASSLGTSSFDEQFF. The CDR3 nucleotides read TGTGCCAGCAGCTTAGGGACTAGCAGTTTCGATGAGCAGTTCTTC. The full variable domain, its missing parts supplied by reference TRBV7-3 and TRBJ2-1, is GAGVSQTPSNKVTEKGKYVELRCDPISGHTALYWYRQSLGQGPEFLIYFQGTGAADDSGLPNDRFFAVRPEGSVSTLKIQRTERGDSAVYLCASSLGTSSFDEQFFGPGTRLTVL.

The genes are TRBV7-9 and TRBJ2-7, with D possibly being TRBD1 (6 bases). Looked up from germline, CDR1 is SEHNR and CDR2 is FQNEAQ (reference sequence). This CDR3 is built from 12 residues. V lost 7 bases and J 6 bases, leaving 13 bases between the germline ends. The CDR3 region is CASTPGVTEQYF. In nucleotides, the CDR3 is TGTGCCAGCACCCCAGGGGTAACCGAGCAGTACTTC.

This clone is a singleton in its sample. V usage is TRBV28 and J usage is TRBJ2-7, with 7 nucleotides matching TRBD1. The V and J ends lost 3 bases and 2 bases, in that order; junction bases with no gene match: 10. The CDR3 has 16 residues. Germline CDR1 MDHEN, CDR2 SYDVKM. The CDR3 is CASSLGTVRIAYEQYF. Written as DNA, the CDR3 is TGTGCCAGCAGTTTGGGGACAGTTAGAATAGCCTACGAGCAGTACTTC.

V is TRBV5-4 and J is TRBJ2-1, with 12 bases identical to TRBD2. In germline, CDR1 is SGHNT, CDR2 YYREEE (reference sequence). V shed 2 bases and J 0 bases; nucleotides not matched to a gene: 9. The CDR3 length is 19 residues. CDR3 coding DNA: TGTGCCAGCAGCTTTTTTCTAGCGGGAGGGCGCAGCTCCTACAATGAGCAGTTCTTC. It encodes CASSFFLAGGRSSYNEQFF.

The CDR3 sequence is CASSWTGKNSPLHF. The CDR3, as DNA: TGTGCCAGCAGTTGGACAGGAAAAAATTCACCCCTCCACTTT. V gene TRBV28 combines with J gene TRBJ1-6; 7 bases line up with TRBD1. The CDR3 spans 14 residues. The trim removed 4 bases at V and 7 bases at J, leaving 4 bases unmatched. Germline CDR1 reads MDHEN; CDR2 reads SYDVKM.

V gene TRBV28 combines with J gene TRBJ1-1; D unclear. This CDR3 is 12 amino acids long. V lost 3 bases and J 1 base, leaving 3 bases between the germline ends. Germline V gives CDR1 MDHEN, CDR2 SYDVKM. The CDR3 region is CASSFWNTEAFF. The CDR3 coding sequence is TGTGCCAGCAGTTTCTGGAACACTGAAGCTTTCTTT.